These 28 T cell receptor beta chains share one sample of origin, sequenced in a study of shared clonotypes between healthy human individuals. Using immunoSEQ multiplex PCR, the repertoire was profiled, and TCRdb retains in-frame clones only, with some absent. The repertoire has roughly 170,000 clones, around 63% of them found once; the top ten carry more than 9%. What was sequenced was memory CD4+ T cells sorted from blood. Subset given: CD45RA-negative fraction. These receptors all come from a man aged 25 to 40 in good health.

The V gene is TRBV11-2, the J gene TRBJ1-2; no firm D call. Trimming cost V 7 bases and J 4 bases, with 28 bases left between them. Per the germline V gene, CDR1 is SGHAT and CDR2 is FQNNGV. The CDR3 loop spans 18 amino acids. The CDR3 is CASTPRPGLGPYSYGYTF. CDR3 coding DNA: TGTGCCAGCACCCCTAGACCGGGGTTGGGTCCATATAGCTATGGCTACACCTTC.

This clone was seen a few times. V is TRBV10-3 and J is TRBJ2-7, with D perhaps matching TRBD1 (6 bases). This CDR3 comprises 14 residues. Trimming took off 3 bases at V and 4 bases at J, with 13 bases between the two ends. The germline V gene encodes CDR1 ENHRY and CDR2 SYGVKD. This CDR3 is CAISETGWRYEQYF. CDR3 DNA: TGTGCCATCAGTGAAACAGGGTGGCGGTACGAGCAGTACTTC.

J is TRBJ2-1 and V is TRBV1; TRBD2 is the table's D call and was not checked against the DNA. TRBV1 is termed a pseudogene. The CDR3 extends over 14 amino acids. CDR3 nucleotides: TGCACCAGCAGCCAAGGTTTAGACTACAATGAGCAGTTCTTC. It yields the protein CTSSQGLDYNEQFF.

CDR3 loop: CASSPPSGDTQYF. The CDR3 DNA sequence: TGTGCCAGCAGCCCACCCTCCGGAGATACGCAGTATTTT. The V and J genes are TRBV5-4 and TRBJ2-3, with D unresolved. CDR1 SGHNT and CDR2 YYREEE come from the germline V gene (reference sequence). V was pared by 4 bases and J by 5 bases, with 11 bases between. The CDR3 has 13 residues.

V is TRBV7-6 and J is TRBJ2-3; 8 nucleotides line up with TRBD2. This CDR3 is built from 16 residues. V was pared by 4 bases and J by 0 bases, with 6 bases of the junction left unmatched. Germline V gene data show CDR1 as SGHVS and CDR2 as FNYEAQ. Written as DNA, the CDR3 is TGTGCCAGCAGCTCCTTAGCGGGGTCTAGCACAGATACGCAGTATTTT. It codes for CASSSLAGSSTDTQYF.

The chain recombines TRBV2 with TRBJ1-4; D unresolved. The germline V and J ends were trimmed by 2 bases and 0 bases, with 10 bases remaining between them. The germline V gene has CDR1 SNHLY and CDR2 FYNNEI. The CDR3 sequence is 16 residues long. In DNA form, the CDR3 reads TGTGCCAGCAGTGAAATAGGGAGAACAACTAATGAAAAACTGTTTTTT. Translating gives CASSEIGRTTNEKLFF.

This chain joins TRBV30 and TRBJ1-4, with TRBD1 matching over 7 bases. The junction had 7 bases not matched to a gene; V was cut back by 5 bases and J by 7 bases. CDR3 length: 13 residues. From germline, CDR1 is GTSNPN and CDR2 SVGIG (reference sequence). CDR3 nucleotides: TGTGCCTGGGAGGGGACAGCTCGTGAAAAACTGTTTTTT. Its translation: CAWEGTAREKLFF.

The chain combines TRBV7-3 with TRBJ2-2; D is unresolved. Trimming took off 1 base at V and 5 bases at J, with 2 bases between the two ends. Looked up from germline, CDR1 is SGHTA and CDR2 is FQGTGA. The CDR3 is 12 residues long. CDR3 nucleotides: TGTGCCAGCAGCTTAATAACCGGGGAGCTGTTTTTT. Translated, it gives CASSLITGELFF.

This rearrangement joins TRBV5-1 to TRBJ1-4; D is uncertain. Looked up from germline, CDR1 is SGHRS and CDR2 is YFSETQ. This CDR3 region has 13 residues. The germline V and J ends were trimmed by 5 bases and 0 bases, with 5 bases remaining between them. CDR3 in amino acids: CASSGTTNEKLFF. The CDR3 nucleotides read TGCGCCAGCAGTGGGACAACTAATGAAAAACTGTTTTTT.

The V call is TRBV20-1, the J call TRBJ2-3; no clear D gene. The CDR3 is 11 amino acids. Germline V gene sequence: CDR1 DFQATT, CDR2 SNEGSKA (reference sequence). V gave up 0 bases and J gave up 5 bases, with 3 bases separating them. The CDR3 sequence is CSARDGDTQYF. In DNA, the CDR3 is TGCAGTGCTAGAGATGGAGATACGCAGTATTTT.

The CDR3 DNA sequence: TGTGCCAGTAGTATGCGAACTAGCGGCACAGATACGCAGTATTTT. Translated, it gives CASSMRTSGTDTQYF. The gene calls are TRBV19 and TRBJ2-3; 7 nucleotides agree with TRBD2. Germline loops: CDR1 LNHDA, CDR2 SQIVND (reference sequence). V trimming: 3 bases; J trimming: 1 base; junction bases outside the gene matches: 4. There are 15 residues in the CDR3.

This clone was counted only a few times. The genes are TRBV13 and TRBJ2-7; 8 bases line up with TRBD1. V shed 5 bases, J shed 2 bases, and the junction held 5 bases outside the gene matches. CDR1 is PRHDT, CDR2 FYEKMQ, per germline (reference sequence). The CDR3 is 14 amino acids. CDR3 DNA sequence: TGTGCCAGCAGCCCAGGACAGGGCCCCTACGAGCAGTACTTC. This translates into CASSPGQGPYEQYF.

The chain combines TRBV5-1 with TRBJ1-4; maybe TRBD1 (5 bases). The germline CDR1 and CDR2 sequences are SGHRS and YFSETQ. V dropped 3 bases and J dropped 6 bases, with 12 bases sitting between them. The CDR3 is made up of 14 amino acids. The CDR3 here is CASSSTPGYEKLFF. CDR3 nucleotides: TGCGCCAGCAGCTCTACCCCAGGGTATGAAAAACTGTTTTTT.

J is TRBJ2-2 and V is TRBV25-1; maybe TRBD2 (7 bases). CDR1 MGHDK and CDR2 SYGVNS come from the germline V gene. The CDR3 runs to 16 residues. V lost 4 bases, J lost 3 bases, and 15 bases lay in between. For the CDR3, the DNA is TGTGCCAGCAGTGTTCAAGGGGGAGGGTACACCGGGGAGCTGTTTTTT. Residues: CASSVQGGGYTGELFF.

V is TRBV5-5 and J is TRBJ2-2; 10 bases are shared with TRBD2. Germline-derived CDR1 and CDR2 are SGHKS and YYEKEE (reference sequence). The CDR3 is 16 amino acids. The ends lost 5 bases at V and 6 bases at J; junction bases unmatched: 10. CDR3 sequence reads: CASSWTSGNQAGELFF. CDR3 coding DNA: TGTGCCAGCAGTTGGACTAGCGGAAACCAGGCCGGGGAGCTGTTTTTT.

This chain joins TRBV11-2 and TRBJ2-3; weak D call: TRBD1 (5 bases). The CDR3 totals 15 residues. Germline CDR1 SGHAT, CDR2 FQNNGV. The germline V and J ends were trimmed by 1 base and 1 base, with 9 bases remaining between them. In nucleotides, the CDR3 is TGTGCCAGCAGCTTAGTATCACAGGGCACAGATACGCAGTATTTT. It translates to CASSLVSQGTDTQYF.

This chain uses TRBV7-6 with TRBJ2-1; D is possibly TRBD2 (5 bases). Germline lookup yields CDR1 SGHVS and CDR2 FNYEAQ. The CDR3 is 17 residues long. V gave up 0 bases and J gave up 3 bases, with 15 bases separating them. For the CDR3, the DNA is TGTGCCAGCAGCTTAGCAACCTCGGCGGGTAGCTACAATGAGCAGTTCTTC. Translated, it gives CASSLATSAGSYNEQFF.

The rearrangement links TRBV27 to TRBJ2-1, with unresolved D. The CDR3 sequence is 15 residues long. V gave up 7 bases and J gave up 0 bases, with 13 bases separating them. Germline assignment: CDR1 MNHEY and CDR2 SMNVEV (reference sequence). Here the CDR3 DNA reads TGTGCCAGCATGCAAGATGGAGCCTCCTACAATGAGCAGTTCTTC. As protein: CASMQDGASYNEQFF.

Turning to this clone: A much more abundant neighbour one base away suggests this may be a read error. The V call is TRBV5-4, the J call TRBJ2-6; 16 bases align to TRBD2. The V gene's germline CDR1 is SGHNT and CDR2 YYREEE (reference sequence). There are 18 residues in the CDR3. DNA of the CDR3: TGTGCCCGCAGCCGGGGACTAGCGGGAGGGGGAGGGGCCAACGTCCTGACTTTC. It is translated as CARSRGLAGGGGANVLTF.

The J gene is TRBJ2-3, the V gene TRBV7-9; D is uncertain. Germline V lookup: CDR1 SEHNR, CDR2 FQNEAQ (reference sequence). CDR3 length: 13 residues. Trimming removed 1 base from V and 2 bases from J, with 4 bases in between. In DNA form, the CDR3 reads TGTGCCAGCAGCTTAGTTTCCACAGATACGCAGTATTTT. Encoded protein: CASSLVSTDTQYF.

The rearrangement links TRBV5-1 to TRBJ1-4; TRBD1 matches at 7 bases. The CDR3 has 14 residues. The V and J ends lost 0 bases and 10 bases, in that order; junction bases with no gene match: 6. Per the germline V gene, CDR1 is SGHRS and CDR2 is YFSETQ. DNA of the CDR3: TGCGCCAGCAGCTTGGTGTCCGGGGACAGAAAACTGTTTTTT. Translation: CASSLVSGDRKLFF.

This clone was seen many times. This rearrangement joins TRBV27 to TRBJ1-5; D remains ambiguous. The germline V gene encodes CDR1 MNHEY and CDR2 SMNVEV (reference sequence). V shed 4 bases and J shed 9 bases, with 7 bases lying between them. CDR3 length: 11 residues. The CDR3 DNA reads TGTGCCAGCAGTTGCGAGTGGCCCCAGCATTTT. It yields the protein CASSCEWPQHF.

V and J are TRBV11-3 and TRBJ2-1; 7 bases map to TRBD2. V lost 7 bases, J lost 7 bases, and 7 bases stayed unmatched. Per the germline V gene, CDR1 is SGHNT and CDR2 is YENEEA. This CDR3 has 13 amino acids. This CDR3 reads CASNLGGLNEQFF. The CDR3 DNA follows: TGTGCCAGCAACTTGGGGGGACTAAATGAGCAGTTCTTC.

This rearrangement joins TRBV5-1 to TRBJ2-7; D uncertain. The length of the CDR3 is 13 residues. The V end lost 4 bases, the J end lost 5 bases, and 13 bases lay between the germline ends. CDR1 is SGHRS and CDR2 is YFSETQ in the germline V gene. CDR3 coding DNA: TGCGCCAGCAGCCGATCCGCACGTGACGAGCAGTACTTC. This gives the protein CASSRSARDEQYF.

There are a few counts of this clone. The V and J genes are TRBV6-1 and TRBJ2-3; D is unresolved. Trimming shortened V by 1 base and J by 4 bases, and 9 bases separated the two germline ends. Germline CDR1 reads MNHNS; CDR2 reads SASEGT. CDR3 length: 14 amino acids. This chain's CDR3 is CASSEGLGPDTQYF. CDR3 nucleotides: TGTGCCAGCAGTGAAGGTTTGGGTCCAGATACGCAGTATTTT.

V and J are TRBV9 and TRBJ2-7; the D gene could be TRBD1 or TRBD2 (5 bases each). V was shortened by 3 bases and J by 2 bases, with 18 bases between the two germline ends. The germline V gene has CDR1 SGDLS and CDR2 YYNGEE. This CDR3 has 16 amino acids. CDR3 nucleotides: TGTGCCAGCAGCGCAAACCAACAAGGGACCGCCTACGAGCAGTACTTC. Translating it yields CASSANQQGTAYEQYF.

This chain links TRBV5-1 with TRBJ2-1, with TRBD2 matching over 8 bases. V trimming: 4 bases; J trimming: 9 bases; junction bases outside the gene matches: 15. CDR1 is SGHRS, CDR2 YFSETQ, per germline. This CDR3 spans 16 amino acids. CDR3 residues: CASSASGTRIRPEQFF. The CDR3 nucleotides are TGCGCCAGCAGCGCCTCCGGGACTAGGATCCGACCTGAGCAGTTCTTC.

This clone showed up just a few times. The chain employs TRBV29-1 and TRBJ1-2, with D unclear. V lost 7 bases and J lost 11, with 11 bases in between. The CDR3 runs to 9 residues. CDR1 and CDR2 (germline): SQVTM, ANQGSEA. The DNA of the CDR3 is TGCAGCGCCCGGGATCCGTACACCTTC. This translates into CSARDPYTF. The full variable domain, completed using reference TRBV29-1 and TRBJ1-2, is SAVISQKPSRDICQRGTSLTIQCQVDSQVTMMFWYRQQPGQSLTLIATANQGSEATYESGFVIDKFPISRPNLTFSTLTVSNMSPEDSSIYLCSARDPYTFGSGTRLTVV.